These 28 T cell receptor beta chains came from one sample sequenced in a study of blood T cell repertoires in COVID-19. Method: immunoSEQ multiplex PCR; TCRdb's copy keeps in-frame clones and lacks some. Of around 220,000 clones listed, about 84% are singletons. The sample taken for sequencing was PBMCs or T cells enriched from blood (not recorded which). Source of these receptors: a woman aged 40 to 50 with acute COVID-19.

The rearrangement joins TRBV28 to TRBJ1-2; D may be TRBD1 (5 bases). V dropped 7 bases and J dropped 0 bases, with 12 bases sitting between them. CDR3 size: 14 residues. Germline V lookup: CDR1 MDHEN, CDR2 SYDVKM. This CDR3 reads CASIPGGPNYGYTF. CDR3 coding DNA: TGTGCCAGCATTCCCGGGGGACCTAACTATGGCTACACCTTC.

This sequence joins TRBV2 and TRBJ1-5; the match to TRBD1 covers 8 bases. Trimming cost V 4 bases and J 10 bases; bases outside gene matches: 12. CDR3 length equals 15 residues. Germline V lookup: CDR1 SNHLY, CDR2 FYNNEI. The CDR3 spells CASSVQGQESGPQHF. The DNA of the CDR3 is TGTGCCAGCAGTGTCCAGGGACAGGAATCCGGCCCCCAGCATTTT. The full variable domain, completed using reference TRBV2 and TRBJ1-5, is EPEVTQTPSHQVTQMGQEVILRCVPISNHLYFYWYRQILGQKVEFLVSFYNNEISEKSEIFDDQFSVERPDGSNFTLKIRSTKLEDSAMYFCASSVQGQESGPQHFGDGTRLSIL.

Notes on this clone: One junction end does not reproduce the germline sequence, and a read error may be involved. The chain carries TRBV3-1 (or the pseudogene TRBV3-2) and TRBJ2-5, with 7 bases that match TRBD2. The germline gives CDR1 LGHDT, CDR2 YNNKEL (reference sequence). This CDR3 has 14 amino acids. CDR3 in amino acids: CVSSQGASGETQYF. CDR3 in DNA: TGTGTCAGCAGCCAAGGGGCTAGCGGAGAGACCCAGTACTTC.

V and J are TRBV6-5 and TRBJ1-1, with no clear D. V dropped 5 bases and J dropped 6 bases, with 16 bases sitting between them. Per germline, CDR1 MNHEY and CDR2 SVGAGI. The CDR3 length is 14 residues. CDR3 amino acids: CASSTHGSRAEAFF. CDR3 nucleotides: TGTGCCAGCAGTACTCACGGGAGTAGGGCTGAAGCTTTCTTT.

This clone was seen ten or more times. This chain connects TRBV11-2 to TRBJ1-4, with D unclear. Trimming removed 0 bases at V and 6 bases at J, with 8 bases between. Germline V gene data show CDR1 as SGHAT and CDR2 as FQNNGV. The CDR3 runs 14 residues. The chain's CDR3 is CASSLDRLDEKLFF. The CDR3 bases are TGTGCCAGCAGCTTAGACAGGCTTGATGAAAAACTGTTTTTT. Combining the CDR3 with reference TRBV11-2 and TRBJ1-4 gives the whole variable domain EAGVAQSPRYKIIEKRQSVAFWCNPISGHATLYWYQQILGQGPKLLIQFQNNGVVDDSQLPKDRFSAERLKGVDSTLKIQPAKLEDSAVYLCASSLDRLDEKLFFGSGTQLSVL.

This clone was detected only a few times. The chain couples TRBV15 to TRBJ1-1; 7 bases align to TRBD1. This CDR3 has 14 amino acids. The J segment lost 6 bases and the V segment lost 3 bases, leaving 7 bases of the junction unmatched. Germline assignment: CDR1 LNHNV and CDR2 YYDKDF (reference sequence). This chain's CDR3 is CATSRTGQSSEAFF. CDR3 nucleotides: TGTGCCACCAGCAGGACGGGACAGAGCTCTGAAGCTTTCTTT.

The chain has TRBV5-1 and TRBJ2-7, with 11 bases identical to TRBD1. The germline V gene has CDR1 SGHRS and CDR2 YFSETQ. The CDR3 runs 15 residues. The trim removed 3 bases at V and 2 bases at J, leaving 4 bases unmatched. The CDR3 loop is CASSSRTGGPYEQYF. CDR3 coding DNA: TGCGCCAGCAGCTCACGGACAGGGGGCCCCTACGAGCAGTACTTC.

The chain links TRBV7-6 to TRBJ1-1, with D tentatively TRBD1 (5 bases). V shed 2 bases and J shed 3 bases, with 7 bases lying between them. This CDR3 comprises 13 residues. Germline V gene lookup returns CDR1 SGHVS and CDR2 FNYEAQ. The CDR3 reads CASSLSRDTEAFF. CDR3 in DNA: TGTGCCAGCAGCTTATCCAGGGACACTGAAGCTTTCTTT.

The J gene is TRBJ1-6, the V gene TRBV5-5; 7 nucleotides match TRBD1. V trimming: 0 bases; J trimming: 7 bases; junction bases outside the gene matches: 1. In germline, CDR1 is SGHKS, CDR2 YYEKEE (reference sequence). The CDR3 consists of 14 residues. CDR3 loop: CASSLVQGNSPLHF. For the CDR3, the DNA is TGTGCCAGCAGCTTGGTACAGGGGAATTCACCCCTCCACTTT.

J is TRBJ2-7 and V is TRBV4-3, with 8 bases matching TRBD1. The germline gives CDR1 LGHNA, CDR2 YSLEER. The CDR3 spans 15 residues. With 3 bases clipped from V and 0 bases from J, the junction kept 4 bases outside the gene matches. CDR3 in amino acids: CASSQWDRSSYEQYF. The DNA for the CDR3 is TGCGCCAGCAGCCAGTGGGACAGGAGCTCCTACGAGCAGTACTTC.

This clone was seen a few times. The V gene is TRBV4-3, the J gene TRBJ2-1, with 9 bases lining up with TRBD1. The germline CDR1 and CDR2 sequences are LGHNA and YSLEER. The CDR3 loop spans 15 amino acids. Germline trimming cut 1 base from V and 7 bases from J; bases unmatched to any gene: 5. The CDR3 nucleotides are TGCGCCAGCAGCCAAGTAGGTGGGACAGGGAATGAGCAGTTCTTC. Protein: CASSQVGGTGNEQFF.

In its sample, this clone was seen a few times. The V call is TRBV5-1, the J call TRBJ1-2, with D possibly TRBD1 on 5 matching bases. The V gene lost 0 bases and the J gene lost 7 bases, with 10 bases spanning the gap. The CDR3 spans 13 residues. CDR1 and CDR2 from the germline V gene are SGHRS and YFSETQ. The CDR3 region is CASSLAGGSGYTF. The CDR3 DNA follows: TGCGCCAGCAGCTTGGCCGGGGGAAGTGGCTACACCTTC.

The chain combines TRBV30 with TRBJ2-7; no firm D call. In germline, CDR1 is GTSNPN, CDR2 SVGIG (reference sequence). V was clipped by 2 bases and J by 6 bases, with 14 bases between them. CDR3 length: 13 amino acids. CDR3 nucleotide sequence: TGTGCCTGGAGTATAATAGCTCGAAGCGAGCAGTACTTC. This sequence encodes CAWSIIARSEQYF.

The chain employs TRBV28 and TRBJ2-1; 13 nucleotides match TRBD2. The CDR3 covers 15 residues. The junction had 11 bases not matched to a gene; V was cut back by 6 bases and J by 12 bases. Germline V lookup: CDR1 MDHEN, CDR2 SYDVKM. This chain's CDR3 is CASSDGLAGETGQFF. CDR3 DNA: TGTGCCAGCAGCGATGGACTAGCGGGAGAGACAGGGCAGTTCTTC.

The chain is built from TRBV7-3 and TRBJ2-4, with TRBD2 matching 9 bases. CDR3 length equals 14 residues. The V and J ends lost 2 bases and 8 bases, in that order; junction bases with no gene match: 4. The germline gives CDR1 SGHTA, CDR2 FQGTGA. The CDR3 coding sequence is TGTGCCAGCAGCTTAGCGGGGGGGCCGGACATTCAGTACTTC. This gives the protein CASSLAGGPDIQYF.

The CDR3 is CSVEVGTSGSYNEQFF. As DNA, the CDR3 is TGCAGCGTTGAAGTGGGTACTAGTGGGTCCTACAATGAGCAGTTCTTC. The V and J genes are TRBV29-1 and TRBJ2-1; D might be TRBD2 (5 bases). CDR1 SQVTM and CDR2 ANQGSEA come from the germline V gene. V dropped 1 base and J dropped 1 base, with 14 bases sitting between them. The CDR3 has 16 amino acids.

This clone was seen just once. This chain uses TRBV5-4 with TRBJ2-1; D is ambiguous. Germline-derived CDR1 and CDR2 are SGHNT and YYREEE (reference sequence). This CDR3 is built from 13 residues. V lost 0 bases and J lost 9, with 10 bases in between. This CDR3 reads CASSLGLSGEQFF. CDR3 DNA sequence: TGTGCCAGCAGCTTGGGCCTATCAGGTGAGCAGTTCTTC.

The chain recombines TRBV30 with TRBJ1-2, with a tentative D call TRBD1 (5 bases). Trimming removed 0 bases from V and 8 bases from J, with 16 bases in between. The CDR3 is 14 residues long. Germline V gene lookup returns CDR1 GTSNPN and CDR2 SVGIG (reference sequence). CDR3 sequence: CAWSVLGGVGGYTF. The CDR3 DNA follows: TGTGCCTGGAGTGTATTGGGGGGAGTGGGCGGCTACACCTTC.

The genes are TRBV7-9 and TRBJ2-3; D might be TRBD1 (6 bases). This CDR3 has 15 amino acids. The V and J ends lost 2 bases and 1 base respectively, with 10 bases between them. CDR1 SEHNR and CDR2 FQNEAQ come from the germline V gene (reference sequence). The CDR3 DNA is TGTGCCAGCAGCTTAACTACAGGGCGCACAGATACGCAGTATTTT. Its protein is CASSLTTGRTDTQYF. The full variable domain, rest sourced from reference TRBV7-9 and TRBJ2-3, is DTGVSQNPRHKITKRGQNVTFRCDPISEHNRLYWYRQTLGQGPEFLTYFQNEAQLEKSRLLSDRFSAERPKGSFSTLEIQRTEQGDSAMYLCASSLTTGRTDTQYFGPGTRLTVL.

There are a few counts of this clone. CDR3 nucleotides: TGTGCCAGCAGCCAAGACGGTACAGGGGGCCGGGGCTACACCTTC. This codes for CASSQDGTGGRGYTF. This chain links TRBV3-1 (or the pseudogene TRBV3-2) with TRBJ1-2; 9 nucleotides align to TRBD1. Germline CDR1 and CDR2: LGHDT and YNNKEL (reference sequence). Losses at the gene ends were 0 bases for V and 8 bases for J; bases not matched to a gene: 7. The CDR3 is 15 amino acids.

The V call is TRBV7-9, the J call TRBJ1-5; 10 nucleotides match TRBD1. This CDR3 has 16 residues. Trimming at V came to 5 bases and at J to 6 bases, leaving 10 bases not matched to a gene. Germline CDR1 SEHNR, CDR2 FQNEAQ (reference sequence). CDR3 residues: CASSLGDRGAPQPQHF. The CDR3, as DNA: TGTGCCAGCAGCCTCGGGGACAGGGGAGCCCCTCAGCCCCAGCATTTT.

CDR3 sequence: CASSEQRGNHEKLFF. CDR3 bases: TGTGCCAGCAGTGAACAACGGGGGAATCATGAAAAACTGTTTTTT. The rearrangement joins TRBV6-1 to TRBJ1-4; possible D gene TRBD1, 5 bases. Germline values: CDR1 MNHNS, CDR2 SASEGT. Trimming left V 2 bases short and J 6 bases short, with 13 bases between. The CDR3 is made up of 15 amino acids.

The V gene is TRBV5-1, the J gene TRBJ1-2; 9 bases match TRBD1. The CDR3 is 15 amino acids. V shed 6 bases and J 2 bases; nucleotides not matched to a gene: 8. Germline V lookup: CDR1 SGHRS, CDR2 YFSETQ. The CDR3 nucleotides read TGCGCCAGCACAACGACAGGGGGGGAGAACTATGGCTACACCTTC. Translated, it gives CASTTTGGENYGYTF.

This clone was counted between two and nine times. The V and J genes are TRBV19 and TRBJ1-2; 10 nucleotides agree with TRBD1. The CDR3 sequence is 16 residues long. V lost 5 bases and J lost 5; bases outside the gene matches: 11. Germline V gene lookup returns CDR1 LNHDA and CDR2 SQIVND (reference sequence). The CDR3 DNA sequence: TGTGCCAGTAGTTCTCCTCGGACAGGGGGGAGGTATGGCTACACCTTC. Translation: CASSSPRTGGRYGYTF.

This chain joins TRBV5-1 and TRBJ2-1, with TRBD1 identical over 10 bases. Germline values: CDR1 SGHRS, CDR2 YFSETQ. The CDR3 runs to 14 residues. V lost 6 bases to trimming and J lost 5 bases; unmatched junction nucleotides: 5. CDR3 bases: TGCGCCAGCAAACGGACAGGGGGTCACAATGAGCAGTTCTTC. Translating gives CASKRTGGHNEQFF.

The rearrangement uses TRBV18 and TRBJ1-6, with TRBD1 identical over 7 bases. V trimming: 4 bases; J trimming: 8 bases; junction bases outside the gene matches: 11. The CDR3 spans 16 residues. In germline, CDR1 is KGHSH, CDR2 LQKENI. Here the CDR3 reads CASSQTSGGSDSPLHF. Written as DNA, the CDR3 is TGTGCCAGCTCACAGACGTCAGGGGGTAGTGATTCACCCCTCCACTTT.

This chain links TRBV19 with TRBJ1-1; D gene unclear. Germline CDR1 and CDR2: LNHDA and SQIVND (reference sequence). Trimming removed 8 bases from V and 3 bases from J, with 10 bases in between. This CDR3 has 12 amino acids. The CDR3 nucleotides read TGTGCCAGTGGGCCCTCTCACACTGAAGCTTTCTTT. Residues: CASGPSHTEAFF.

The rearrangement links TRBV11-2 to TRBJ2-2; 9 bases line up with TRBD1. CDR1 is SGHAT and CDR2 is FQNNGV in the germline V gene. After removal of 3 bases from V and 5 bases from J, the junction contained 7 bases not matched to a gene. The CDR3 contains 16 residues. The CDR3 sequence is CASSLGQGVKTGELFF. CDR3 nucleotides: TGTGCCAGCAGCTTGGGACAGGGCGTGAAGACCGGGGAGCTGTTTTTT.